The 15 T cell receptor beta chains below come from one sample, sequenced in a study of shared clonotypes between healthy human individuals (dated by TCRdb to between 2020 and 2021). Libraries were prepared through the immunoSEQ multiplex PCR assay. TCRdb mirrors the immuneACCESS table, restricted to in-frame sequences. Some clones are absent from its copies; in checked studies, under half trace to an unresolved V gene, and the reason for the others is unknown. For this sample the table gives under 1,100,000 clones, of which approximately 78% were detected only once. The ten largest clonotypes hold 0.5% to 0.65% of the sample. The sequencing input was memory CD4+ T cells from PBMCs. According to the study, the label for this sample's cell subset or site signals: CD45RA-negative fraction. Source of these receptors: a man aged 18 to 35 in good health. Some clones in this sample may be carry-over from other donors' samples.

This clone has a handful of counts. J is TRBJ2-3 and V is TRBV29-1; no definite D call. Trimming took off 4 bases at V and 2 bases at J, with 7 bases between the two ends. The CDR3 sequence is 12 residues long. CDR1 and CDR2 from the germline V gene are SQVTM and ANQGSEA. CDR3 protein: CSVGRATDTQYF. CDR3 DNA: TGCAGCGTTGGACGGGCCACAGATACGCAGTATTTT.

The rearrangement uses TRBV27 and TRBJ2-2; no clear D. This CDR3 is 16 amino acids long. The germline V gene encodes CDR1 MNHEY and CDR2 SMNVEV (reference sequence). The V and J ends lost 2 bases and 2 bases respectively, with 12 bases between them. In DNA, the CDR3 is TGTGCCAGCAGTTTAATGTCTCCCTCTAACACCGGGGAGCTGTTTTTT. The encoded protein is CASSLMSPSNTGELFF.

As to this clone: Other nucleotide sequences from this sample produce the same CDR3. This rearrangement joins TRBV2 to TRBJ1-2, with 9 bases fitting TRBD1. The CDR3 runs to 13 residues. Germline V gives CDR1 SNHLY, CDR2 FYNNEI. With 4 bases clipped from V and 5 bases from J, the junction kept 2 bases outside the gene matches. CDR3 residues: CASSAGTGYGYTF. The CDR3 DNA reads TGTGCCAGCAGTGCCGGGACAGGGTATGGCTACACCTTC.

The rearrangement links TRBV6-6 to TRBJ2-1; 8 nucleotides align to TRBD1. J was trimmed by 0 bases and V by 7 bases; bases with no gene match: 2. CDR1 and CDR2 (germline): MNHNY, SVGAGI (reference sequence). The CDR3 sequence is 14 residues long. In DNA, the CDR3 is TGTGCCAGCAAACAGGGGGGCTCCTACAATGAGCAGTTCTTC. It is translated as CASKQGGSYNEQFF.

The V gene is TRBV4-3, the J gene TRBJ2-5; TRBD1 is a possible D gene (7 bases). V was trimmed by 0 bases and J by 7 bases, leaving 15 bases between them. The CDR3 is 15 residues long. Germline V gene sequence: CDR1 LGHNA, CDR2 YSLEER. In DNA form, the CDR3 reads TGCGCCAGCAGCCAAGATCCACGACAGGGAGGGACCCAGTACTTC. Translating it yields CASSQDPRQGGTQYF.

V and J are TRBV5-8 and TRBJ1-2, with a weak D call TRBD1 (5 bases). CDR3 length: 15 residues. Trimming removed 0 bases from V and 4 bases from J, with 13 bases in between. CDR1 and CDR2 (germline): SGHTS, YDEGEE. DNA for the CDR3: TGTGCCAGCAGCTTGGCCCGGGGGGGATCCTATGGCTACACCTTC. Its translation: CASSLARGGSYGYTF.

V usage is TRBV5-4 and J usage is TRBJ2-7, with D perhaps TRBD2 (6 bases). The CDR3 totals 15 residues. Germline CDR1 SGHNT, CDR2 YYREEE (reference sequence). V was trimmed by 0 bases and J by 3 bases, leaving 13 bases between them. CDR3 sequence reads: CASSLGTSLSYEQYF. CDR3 in DNA: TGTGCCAGCAGCTTGGGTACTAGCCTAAGCTACGAGCAGTACTTC.

V usage is TRBV5-1 and J usage is TRBJ2-7; 15 bases agree with TRBD2. The germline CDR1 and CDR2 sequences are SGHRS and YFSETQ. Trimming took 4 bases from V and 2 from J; bases not matched to a gene: 22. The CDR3 has 22 residues. The CDR3 DNA reads TGCGCCAGCAGCCTTACCGGGACCTTTTTCGGGACTAGCGGGAGGAAGGCCTACGAGCAGTACTTC. Its translation: CASSLTGTFFGTSGRKAYEQYF.

The genes are TRBV5-4 and TRBJ2-7; TRBD2 agrees at 13 bases. Trimming at V came to 3 bases and at J to 2 bases, leaving 2 bases not matched to a gene. The CDR3 loop spans 15 amino acids. From germline, CDR1 is SGHNT and CDR2 YYREEE (reference sequence). The CDR3 sequence is CASSYGTSGAYEQYF. The CDR3 DNA reads as TGTGCCAGCAGCTACGGGACTAGCGGGGCCTACGAGCAGTACTTC.

This sequence joins TRBV5-1 and TRBJ2-1; D possibly uses TRBD1 or TRBD2 (6 bases each). V was cut by 4 bases and J by 0 bases, with 14 bases left in between. CDR3 length equals 16 residues. Looked up from germline, CDR1 is SGHRS and CDR2 is YFSETQ. Here the CDR3 reads CASSPGGDFSYNEQFF. The CDR3 coding sequence is TGCGCCAGCAGCCCCGGGGGCGACTTCTCCTACAATGAGCAGTTCTTC.

The rearrangement joins TRBV7-9 to TRBJ2-7; 13 bases agree with TRBD2. Trimming took 4 bases from V and 1 from J; bases not matched to a gene: 1. The germline V gene encodes CDR1 SEHNR and CDR2 FQNEAQ (reference sequence). The CDR3 contains 15 residues. CDR3 loop: CASSSGLAGSYEQYF. The CDR3 coding sequence is TGTGCCAGCAGCTCGGGACTAGCGGGATCCTACGAGCAGTACTTC. The complete variable domain, with remaining parts taken from reference TRBV7-9 and TRBJ2-7, reads DTGVSQNPRHKITKRGQNVTFRCDPISEHNRLYWYRQTLGQGPEFLTYFQNEAQLEKSRLLSDRFSAERPKGSFSTLEIQRTEQGDSAMYLCASSSGLAGSYEQYFGPGTRLTVT.

This chain joins TRBV7-9 and TRBJ1-2; a possible D gene is TRBD1 (6 bases). Trimming stripped 0 bases from V and 8 bases from J, with 19 bases between. Germline V gives CDR1 SEHNR, CDR2 FQNEAQ (reference sequence). The CDR3 extends over 16 amino acids. The CDR3 loop is CASSLASDPGHGGYTF. Written as DNA, the CDR3 is TGTGCCAGCAGCTTAGCGTCCGACCCGGGACACGGAGGCTACACCTTC.

V usage is TRBV19 and J usage is TRBJ2-2, with 10 bases lining up with TRBD2. The CDR3 spans 17 residues. V trimming: 6 bases; J trimming: 0 bases; junction bases outside the gene matches: 7. Looked up from germline, CDR1 is LNHDA and CDR2 is SQIVND (reference sequence). CDR3 in amino acids: CASRRTSGASNTGELFF. The CDR3 DNA is TGTGCCAGTAGGAGGACTAGCGGAGCTTCGAACACCGGGGAGCTGTTTTTT.

On this clone: Its ends do not fully match the called genes, so a read error is possible. This chain joins TRBV7-9 and TRBJ2-7; TRBD2 matches at 7 bases. This CDR3 is built from 16 residues. In germline, CDR1 is SEHNR, CDR2 FQNEAQ (reference sequence). The CDR3 reads CASSLAGGPTRYGQYF. The CDR3 nucleotides are TGTGCCAGCAGCTTAGCGGGAGGGCCCACTAGATACGGGCAGTACTTC.

The chain couples TRBV4-1 to TRBJ1-1; TRBD1 matches 10 bases. Germline trimming cut 3 bases from V and 8 bases from J; bases unmatched to any gene: 9. The CDR3 contains 15 residues. In germline, CDR1 is MGHRA, CDR2 YSYEKL. For the CDR3, the DNA is TGCGCCAGCAGCCAGACCGGGACAGGGGCCCTCGAAGCTTTCTTT. Protein product: CASSQTGTGALEAFF.